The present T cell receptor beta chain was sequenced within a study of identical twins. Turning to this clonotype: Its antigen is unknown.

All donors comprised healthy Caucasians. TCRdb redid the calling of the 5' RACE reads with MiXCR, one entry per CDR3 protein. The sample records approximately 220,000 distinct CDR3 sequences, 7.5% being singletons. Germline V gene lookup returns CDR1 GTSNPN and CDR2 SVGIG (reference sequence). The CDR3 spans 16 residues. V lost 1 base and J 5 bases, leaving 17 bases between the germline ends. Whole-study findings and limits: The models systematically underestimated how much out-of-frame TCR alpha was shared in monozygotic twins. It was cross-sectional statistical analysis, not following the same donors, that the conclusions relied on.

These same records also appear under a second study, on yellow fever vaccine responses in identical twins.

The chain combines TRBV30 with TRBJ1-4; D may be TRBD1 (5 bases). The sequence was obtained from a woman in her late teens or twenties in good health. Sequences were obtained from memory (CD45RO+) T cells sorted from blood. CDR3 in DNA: TGTGCCTGGAGTGCGTTTCCGGGACGGCAAAATGAAAAACTGTTTTTT. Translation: CAWSAFPGRQNEKLFF.